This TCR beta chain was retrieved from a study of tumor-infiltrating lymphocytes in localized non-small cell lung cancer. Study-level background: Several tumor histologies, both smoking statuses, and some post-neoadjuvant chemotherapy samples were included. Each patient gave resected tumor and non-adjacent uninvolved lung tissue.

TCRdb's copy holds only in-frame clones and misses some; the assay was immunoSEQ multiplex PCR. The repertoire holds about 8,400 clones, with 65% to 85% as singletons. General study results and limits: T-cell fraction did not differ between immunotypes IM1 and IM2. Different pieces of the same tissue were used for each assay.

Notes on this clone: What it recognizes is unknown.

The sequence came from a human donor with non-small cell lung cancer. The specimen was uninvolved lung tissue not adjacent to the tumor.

The CDR3 sequence: CASSTGGEYEQYF. CDR3 DNA: TGTGCCAGCTCGACAGGGGGGGAATACGAGCAGTACTTC. This chain links TRBV6-5 with TRBJ2-7, with 9 nucleotides matching TRBD1. V shed 8 bases, J shed 4 bases, and the junction held 6 bases outside the gene matches. The CDR3 sequence is 13 residues long. The V gene's germline CDR1 is MNHEY and CDR2 SVGAGI.